This T cell receptor beta chain was captured in a study of blood T cell repertoires in COVID-19. Per the original methods: Estimated nucleated cell counts came from reference gene primer amplification. Using immunoSEQ multiplex PCR, the repertoire was profiled, and TCRdb retains in-frame clones only, with some absent. The D gene and trimming were derived from the DNA, and the V and J assignments and clone size from that table. Seen here are approximately 440,000 clones, around 91% observed once, and the top ten hold roughly 0.66%. Cohort placement rested on clinical history that participants reported themselves. The V end was cut by 7 bases, the J end by 5 bases, with 11 bases between. CDR1 is ENHRY, CDR2 SYGVKD, per germline. CDR3 length: 13 amino acids.

The sample comprised PBMCs or T cells enriched from blood (not recorded which). The J gene is TRBJ1-4, the V gene TRBV10-3; D is possibly TRBD1 (6 bases). This TCR derives from a man younger than 35 who had recovered from COVID-19. CDR3 sequence: CAITPGENEKLFF. CDR3 nucleotides: TGTGCCATCACGCCAGGGGAGAATGAAAAACTGTTTTTT.